This T cell receptor (beta chain) was profiled in a study of blood T cell repertoires in COVID-19. Study background: T cells, B-cell-depleted T cells, or PBMCs provided the cDNA or gDNA that served as material.

CDR3 size: 13 residues. Trimming stripped 3 bases from V and 3 bases from J, with 9 bases between. The V gene's germline CDR1 is SGHTA and CDR2 FQGNSA. Under the authors' procedure: Reference gene primer amplification yielded estimated nucleated cell counts. Repertoires were generated with immunoSEQ multiplex PCR, while TCRdb's copy carries only in-frame clones and drops some. D and trimming come from the DNA, and the V and J calls and clone size come from that table. Of about 200,000 clones listed, around 84% are singletons. Sequenced input: peripheral blood. J is TRBJ2-7 and V is TRBV7-2, with D maybe TRBD1 (5 bases). This clonotype was sampled from a woman aged 80 or over with acute or convalescent COVID-19. The CDR3 region is CASSLGRSYEQYF. The CDR3 coding sequence is TGTGCCAGCAGCTTGGGGCGGAGCTACGAGCAGTACTTC.